This T cell receptor (beta chain) was retrieved from a study of blood T cell repertoires in COVID-19. Original processing notes: Amplifying reference gene primers gave estimates of nucleated cell counts. Profiling relied on immunoSEQ multiplex PCR, and the TCRdb table lists in-frame clones only, not all of them. V and J calls and clone size are those listed in that table; D and trimming were worked out from the DNA. This table has over 95,000 clones, roughly 89% appearing once. This TCR derives from a human donor with acute or convalescent COVID-19. The donor label of this sample is uncertain. The sample taken for sequencing was peripheral blood.

The CDR3 DNA is TGTGCCAGTAGGTTCGAGGGACAGGAAGCTTTCTTT. This codes for CASRFEGQEAFF. The chain recombines TRBV19 with TRBJ1-1; 7 bases match TRBD1. The CDR3 sequence is 12 residues long. J lost 8 bases, V lost 6 bases, and 6 bases had no gene match. Germline CDR1 is LNHDA and CDR2 is SQIVND (reference sequence).